This entry lists 8 T cell receptor beta chains sequenced from one sample in a study of neurological immune-mediated disorders. Using its own MiXCR run on the 5' RACE reads, TCRdb lists one record per CDR3 protein. The sample lists about 84,000 distinct CDR3 sequences, about a tenth occurring once. What was sequenced was PBMCs. These receptors were collected from a man in his forties or fifties in good health.

This clonotype was observed many times. The rearrangement joins TRBV29-1 to TRBJ2-1; the match to TRBD1 covers 8 bases. Germline CDR1 is SQVTM and CDR2 is ANQGSEA. Trimming cost V 7 bases and J 5 bases; bases outside gene matches: 10. The CDR3 length is 14 residues. The CDR3 protein is CSADPGTGNNEQFF. As DNA, the CDR3 is TGCAGCGCTGACCCCGGGACAGGAAACAATGAGCAGTTCTTC.

A note on this clonotype: Compared with germline, one end of the junction differs, possibly owing to a read error. The V and J genes are TRBV12-3 or TRBV12-4 and TRBJ1-1, with D possibly being TRBD1 (6 bases). The CDR3 is 13 residues long. The CDR3 region has the DNA TGCCAGCCGAGGGGGGGAGGAAACACTGAAGCTTTCTTT. This sequence encodes CQPRGGGNTEAFF.

This clonotype turned up a few times. V gene TRBV15 combines with J gene TRBJ2-2; 8 nucleotides align to TRBD2. CDR1 is LNHNV and CDR2 is YYDKDF in the germline V gene (reference sequence). The CDR3 contains 15 residues. In DNA form, the CDR3 reads TGTCTCTCGGGGGGGGGACCAGGGGACACCGGGGAGCTGTTTTTT. Amino acid sequence: CLSGGGPGDTGELFF.

This clonotype appeared many times. The chain links TRBV2 to TRBJ2-7; 10 bases fit TRBD2. The CDR3 contains 17 residues. CDR1 is SNHLY, CDR2 FYNNEI, per germline. V was clipped by 4 bases and J by 0 bases; unmatched bases: 9. CDR3 sequence: CASSGDPGTSDSYEQYF. The CDR3 DNA follows: TGTGCCAGCAGTGGTGACCCCGGGACTAGCGACTCCTACGAGCAGTACTTC.

This clonotype has at least ten counts. The chain couples TRBV4-1 to TRBJ1-2; D is uncertain. Between the trimmed V and J ends, which lost 11 bases and 8 bases, there was a span of 27 bases. The CDR3 contains 15 residues. Germline V gene data show CDR1 as MGHRA and CDR2 as YSYEKL. CDR3 in DNA: TGCGCCTCCAGCCAAAGAGTTTCGGCGGGAAGCGGCTACACCTTC. It yields the protein CASSQRVSAGSGYTF.

This clonotype was seen ten or more times. The V gene is TRBV29-1, the J gene TRBJ1-4, with TRBD1 matching 7 bases. CDR3 length: 13 residues. Germline V lookup: CDR1 SQVTM, CDR2 ANQGSEA. Unmatched junction bases numbered 5, after V lost 7 bases and J lost 3 bases. CDR3 sequence (DNA): TGCAGCGCTAAGACAGGGCCTAATGAAAAACTGTTTTTT. Its protein is CSAKTGPNEKLFF.

This clonotype was picked up many times. This chain connects TRBV11-2 to TRBJ2-1; possibly TRBD1 for D (5 bases). The CDR3 is made up of 12 amino acids. CDR1 is SGHAT, CDR2 FQNNGV, per germline. Trimming left V 5 bases short and J 8 bases short, with 10 bases between. CDR3 bases: TGTGCCAGCAGCCAGGGCCCCGATGAGCAGTTCTTC. Translated: CASSQGPDEQFF.

The sample holds many counts of this clonotype. V gene TRBV12-3 or TRBV12-4 combines with J gene TRBJ2-7, with D maybe TRBD2 (6 bases). Between the trimmed V and J ends, which lost 6 bases and 7 bases, there was a span of 13 bases. The CDR3 runs to 12 residues. The CDR3 protein is CASSPDGGEQYF. CDR3 in DNA: TGTGCCAGCAGCCCCGACGGGGGTGAGCAGTACTTC.